These 21 T cell receptor beta chains were sequenced from one sample in a study of metastatic and nonmetastatic thyroid tumors. TCRdb re-clonotyped the PCR reads through MiXCR. The sample lists about 11,000 clones, more than 25% occurring once. Thyroid surgery took place with no prior treatment in any patient. Input material: tumor tissue. The receptors were gathered from a female donor with papillary thyroid cancer or a benign thyroid nodule (not recorded which). Some clones in this sample may be carry-over from other donors' samples.

This chain joins TRBV6-1 and TRBJ1-5; a possible D gene is TRBD1 (6 bases). The CDR3 covers 15 residues. V lost 1 base, J lost 4 bases, and 11 bases lay in between. Per the germline V gene, CDR1 is MNHNS and CDR2 is SASEGT. Written as DNA, the CDR3 is TGTGCCAGCAGTGAAGGAGGGGGGTCTAATCAGCCCCAGCATTTT. Translation: CASSEGGGSNQPQHF.

This clone showed up just a few times. In DNA, the CDR3 is TGTGCCAGCAGTTATAGTTGGCAGAGCAATCAGCCCCAGCATTTT. Amino acid sequence: CASSYSWQSNQPQHF. The rearrangement uses TRBV6-2 or TRBV6-3 and TRBJ1-5, with D unclear. Germline V gene sequence: CDR1 MNHEY, CDR2 SVGEGT. There are 15 residues in the CDR3. V lost 3 bases, J lost 1 base, and 10 bases lay in between.

The chain couples TRBV12-3 or TRBV12-4 to TRBJ1-1, with 10 nucleotides matching TRBD1. The CDR3 contains 17 residues. Germline trimming cut 3 bases from V and 7 bases from J; bases unmatched to any gene: 14. The DNA of the CDR3 is TGTGCCAGCAGTTTGGACAGGGGGTGGGGGTCGTCAAGTGAAGCTTTCTTT. This encodes CASSLDRGWGSSSEAFF.

In this sample, this clone turned up many times. V is TRBV6-2 or TRBV6-3 and J is TRBJ1-1, with 8 nucleotides matching TRBD1. J was trimmed by 11 bases and V by 3 bases; bases with no gene match: 11. Germline loops: CDR1 MNHEY, CDR2 SVGEGT. This CDR3 is 14 amino acids long. The CDR3 protein is CASSYPSVRTGAFF. In DNA, the CDR3 is TGTGCCAGCAGTTATCCTTCCGTCCGGACAGGGGCTTTCTTT.

The chain links TRBV18 to TRBJ1-6; weak D call: TRBD1 (5 bases). The CDR3 consists of 15 residues. Trimming cost V 4 bases and J 6 bases, with 13 bases left between them. Germline V gene sequence: CDR1 KGHSH, CDR2 LQKENI. The CDR3 nucleotides are TGTGCCAGCTCACTATCCGGGACGATTAATTCACCCCTCCACTTT. Protein sequence: CASSLSGTINSPLHF.

This clone was counted ten times or more. This chain joins TRBV30 and TRBJ2-4; possibly TRBD2 for D (7 bases). V lost 3 bases and J lost 3, with 18 bases in between. CDR1 is GTSNPN and CDR2 is SVGIG in the germline V gene (reference sequence). The CDR3 has 16 amino acids. The CDR3 sequence: CAWSPPGGESKNIQYF. The CDR3, as DNA: TGTGCCTGGAGCCCTCCGGGGGGCGAGAGCAAAAACATTCAGTACTTC.

The rearrangement links TRBV5-1 to TRBJ1-3; maybe TRBD1 (5 bases). Germline V gene lookup returns CDR1 SGHRS and CDR2 YFSETQ. The V end was cut by 6 bases, the J end by 2 bases, with 12 bases between. This CDR3 is built from 14 residues. The CDR3 loop is CASKPGAPGNTIYF. DNA for the CDR3: TGCGCCAGCAAACCCGGGGCTCCTGGAAACACCATATATTTT.

By proportion, this clone is medium-sized. The chain couples TRBV6-5 to TRBJ1-2; D perhaps matches TRBD1 (5 bases). CDR1 and CDR2 from the germline V gene are MNHEY and SVGAGI. Trimming took off 2 bases at V and 7 bases at J, with 8 bases between the two ends. The CDR3 has 12 residues. The chain's CDR3 is CASSYEDTGYTF. CDR3 DNA sequence: TGTGCCAGCAGTTACGAGGACACTGGCTACACCTTC.

This clone was recorded only once. The gene calls are TRBV20-1 and TRBJ2-7; tentative D call: TRBD2 (6 bases). The germline gives CDR1 DFQATT, CDR2 SNEGSKA (reference sequence). CDR3 length: 15 amino acids. V gave up 4 bases and J gave up 0 bases, with 16 bases separating them. CDR3 sequence: CSAKSTGESSYEQYF. The CDR3 nucleotides read TGCAGTGCTAAGTCGACGGGGGAAAGCTCCTACGAGCAGTACTTC.

This clone was recorded at least ten times. V gene TRBV10-3 combines with J gene TRBJ1-3; maybe TRBD1 (6 bases). CDR1 ENHRY and CDR2 SYGVKD come from the germline V gene. The CDR3 has 14 residues. The ends were cut back, 10 bases at V and 0 bases at J, with 13 bases in the middle. The CDR3 nucleotides are TGTGCCACCTGGGACACCAGCTCTGGAAACACCATATATTTT. The encoded protein is CATWDTSSGNTIYF.

This clone is medium-sized. The chain joins TRBV5-8 to TRBJ2-5; maybe TRBD2 (7 bases). V lost 7 bases and J 7 bases, leaving 26 bases between the germline ends. This CDR3 region has 16 residues. Per germline, CDR1 SGHTS and CDR2 YDEGEE. DNA for the CDR3: TGTGCCAGCCGTCGGGGGGCGGACATGGGCGAGTGGACCCAGTACTTC. It encodes CASRRGADMGEWTQYF. The entire variable domain, with the rest obtained from reference TRBV5-8 and TRBJ2-5, is as follows: EAGVTQSPTHLIKTRGQQATLRCSPISGHTSVYWYQQALGLGLQFLLWYDEGEERNRGNFPPRFSGRQFPNYSSELNVNALELEDSALYLCASRRGADMGEWTQYFGPGTRLLVL.

By share, this clone counts as medium-sized. A junction boundary mismatches the germline segment, possibly from a read error. The V call is TRBV7-2, the J call TRBJ1-3; TRBD1 is a possible D gene (5 bases). The CDR3 totals 12 residues. Germline V gene lookup returns CDR1 SGHTA and CDR2 FQGNSA. CDR3 DNA sequence: TGTGCCAGCAGCTCTACAGGAACCACCATATATTTT. This translates into CASSSTGTTIYF.

This clone is medium-sized in the sample. The chain joins TRBV15 to TRBJ1-2; 8 nucleotides align to TRBD1. The CDR3 loop spans 15 amino acids. Germline V lookup: CDR1 LNHNV, CDR2 YYDKDF (reference sequence). V lost 4 bases, J lost 3 bases, and 7 bases stayed unmatched. CDR3 sequence (DNA): TGTGCCACCAGCAATGGACAGGGTCCACACTATGGCTACACCTTC. Translated: CATSNGQGPHYGYTF.

There are a few counts of this clone. The chain is built from TRBV7-6 and TRBJ2-7; TRBD1 might be the D (6 bases). The V end lost 5 bases, the J end lost 7 bases, and 9 bases lay between the germline ends. Germline lookup yields CDR1 SGHVS and CDR2 FNYEAQ. The CDR3 consists of 11 residues. This CDR3 is CASSTGTEQYF. For the CDR3, the DNA is TGTGCCAGCAGCACAGGGACAGAGCAGTACTTC.

This clone was detected a few times. V gene TRBV12-3 or TRBV12-4 combines with J gene TRBJ1-2; D remains unclear. Trimming stripped 3 bases from V and 4 bases from J, with 9 bases between. There are 13 residues in the CDR3. The CDR3 DNA follows: TGTGCCAGCAGTTTTGGACGGACCTATGGCTACACCTTC. Protein sequence: CASSFGRTYGYTF.

CDR3 protein: CAWSALSDTQYF. In DNA form, the CDR3 reads TGTGCCTGGAGTGCCTTAAGCGATACGCAGTATTTT. The rearrangement uses TRBV30 and TRBJ2-3; D ambiguous. Germline CDR1 reads GTSNPN; CDR2 reads SVGIG (reference sequence). V lost 1 base and J lost 6, with 8 bases in between. The CDR3 spans 12 residues.

In its sample, this clone ranks as medium-sized. The chain carries TRBV9 and TRBJ1-2; 10 positions match TRBD1. Germline CDR1 and CDR2: SGDLS and YYNGEE. The CDR3 spans 16 residues. V lost 0 bases to trimming and J lost 2 bases; unmatched junction nucleotides: 4. This chain's CDR3 is CASSVGGTGDNYGYTF. CDR3 in DNA: TGTGCCAGCAGCGTAGGGGGGACAGGGGACAACTATGGCTACACCTTC.

The chain links TRBV6-1 to TRBJ2-3; 8 bases match TRBD2. V trimming: 2 bases; J trimming: 5 bases; junction bases outside the gene matches: 12. The CDR3 covers 17 residues. The germline V gene has CDR1 MNHNS and CDR2 SASEGT. This CDR3 is CASSEYGNGRAVDTQYF. The CDR3 DNA is TGTGCCAGCAGTGAATACGGGAACGGGAGGGCAGTAGATACGCAGTATTTT.

The V call is TRBV20-1, the J call TRBJ2-1, with 10 bases lining up with TRBD2. V trimming: 6 bases; J trimming: 3 bases; junction bases outside the gene matches: 5. Germline values: CDR1 DFQATT, CDR2 SNEGSKA (reference sequence). CDR3 length: 14 residues. The CDR3 DNA reads as TGCAGTGCCGCGAGCGGGAGGGACTACAATGAGCAGTTCTTC. Encoded protein: CSAASGRDYNEQFF.

By sample fraction, this clone is medium-sized. The sample contains more than one DNA sequence encoding this CDR3. The chain has TRBV5-1 and TRBJ1-6, with D perhaps matching TRBD1 (6 bases). V lost 5 bases and J lost 7, with 16 bases in between. The CDR3 extends over 15 amino acids. Germline V lookup: CDR1 SGHRS, CDR2 YFSETQ. The CDR3 DNA reads as TGCGCCAGCAGAATCAGGGGTTCTGGGAATTCACCCCTCCACTTT. This gives the protein CASRIRGSGNSPLHF.

The V gene is TRBV3-1, the J gene TRBJ2-2, with a possible D match to TRBD1 (5 bases). Germline CDR1 reads LGHDT; CDR2 reads YNNKEL (reference sequence). The CDR3 is 16 amino acids. V was clipped by 1 base and J by 1 base, with 10 bases between them. DNA of the CDR3: TGTGCCAGCAGCCAAGGTCAGGGCGGGAACACCGGGGAGCTGTTTTTT. Translated: CASSQGQGGNTGELFF.